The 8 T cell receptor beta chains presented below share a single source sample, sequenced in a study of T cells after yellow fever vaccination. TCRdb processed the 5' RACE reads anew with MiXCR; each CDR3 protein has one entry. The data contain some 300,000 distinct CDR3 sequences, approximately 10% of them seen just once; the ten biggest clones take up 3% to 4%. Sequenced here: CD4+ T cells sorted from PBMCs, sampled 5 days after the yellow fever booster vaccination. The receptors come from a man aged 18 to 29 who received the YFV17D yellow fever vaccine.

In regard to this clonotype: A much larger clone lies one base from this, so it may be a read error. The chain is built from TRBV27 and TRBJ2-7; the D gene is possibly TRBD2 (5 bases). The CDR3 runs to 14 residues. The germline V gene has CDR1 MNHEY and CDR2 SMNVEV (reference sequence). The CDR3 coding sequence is TGTGCCTGCAGTTTATGGGAGAGCTCCTACGAGCAGTACTTC. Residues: CACSLWESSYEQYF.

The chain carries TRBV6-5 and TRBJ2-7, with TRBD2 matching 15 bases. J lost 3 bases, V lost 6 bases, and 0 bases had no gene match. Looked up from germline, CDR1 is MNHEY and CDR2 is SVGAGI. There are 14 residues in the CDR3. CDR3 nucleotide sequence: TGTGCCAGCAGGGGACTAGCGGGGGGCTACGAGCAGTACTTC. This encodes CASRGLAGGYEQYF.

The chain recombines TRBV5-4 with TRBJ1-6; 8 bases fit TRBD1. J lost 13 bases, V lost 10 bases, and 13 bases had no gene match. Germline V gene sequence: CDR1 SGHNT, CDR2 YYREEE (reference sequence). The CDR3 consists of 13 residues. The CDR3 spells CAWLRAGGTPLHF. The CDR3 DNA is TGTGCCTGGTTGAGGGCAGGGGGCACGCCCCTCCACTTT.

CDR3 amino acids: CASSLVVGAGGLNTEAFF. DNA of the CDR3: TGTGCCAGCAGCTTAGTTGTGGGGGCAGGGGGCCTGAACACTGAAGCTTTCTTT. The chain links TRBV11-2 to TRBJ1-1, with 8 bases lining up with TRBD1. Per the germline V gene, CDR1 is SGHAT and CDR2 is FQNNGV. V lost 1 base and J lost 0; bases outside the gene matches: 10. This CDR3 is 18 amino acids long.

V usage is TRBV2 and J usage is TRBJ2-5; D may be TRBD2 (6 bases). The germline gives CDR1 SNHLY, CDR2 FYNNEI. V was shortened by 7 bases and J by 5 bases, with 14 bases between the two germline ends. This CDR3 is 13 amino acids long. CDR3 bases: TGTGCCAGCACCATAGGAGGGCCCGAGACCCAGTACTTC. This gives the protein CASTIGGPETQYF.

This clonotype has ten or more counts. In DNA form, the CDR3 reads TGTGCCAGCAGTTACGCGGGACAGGTCCGCGAAAAACTGTTTTTT. Amino acids: CASSYAGQVREKLFF. The chain has TRBV6-5 and TRBJ1-4; 8 nucleotides line up with TRBD1. Germline V gene data show CDR1 as MNHEY and CDR2 as SVGAGI. J gave up 8 bases and V 2 bases, and 7 bases lay outside the gene matches. The CDR3 is made up of 15 amino acids.

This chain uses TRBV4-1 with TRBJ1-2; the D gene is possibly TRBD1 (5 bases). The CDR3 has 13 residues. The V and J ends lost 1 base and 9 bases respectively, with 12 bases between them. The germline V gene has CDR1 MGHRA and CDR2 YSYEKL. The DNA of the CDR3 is TGCGCCAGCAGCCAAGTTATTGACAGCAGCTACACCTTC. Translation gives CASSQVIDSSYTF.

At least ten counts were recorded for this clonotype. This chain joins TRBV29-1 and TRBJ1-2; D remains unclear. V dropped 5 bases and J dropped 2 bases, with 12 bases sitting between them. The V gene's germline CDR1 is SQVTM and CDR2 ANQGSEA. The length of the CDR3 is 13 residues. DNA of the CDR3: TGCAGCGTTTGGACCGGACTGAACTATGGCTACACCTTC. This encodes CSVWTGLNYGYTF.